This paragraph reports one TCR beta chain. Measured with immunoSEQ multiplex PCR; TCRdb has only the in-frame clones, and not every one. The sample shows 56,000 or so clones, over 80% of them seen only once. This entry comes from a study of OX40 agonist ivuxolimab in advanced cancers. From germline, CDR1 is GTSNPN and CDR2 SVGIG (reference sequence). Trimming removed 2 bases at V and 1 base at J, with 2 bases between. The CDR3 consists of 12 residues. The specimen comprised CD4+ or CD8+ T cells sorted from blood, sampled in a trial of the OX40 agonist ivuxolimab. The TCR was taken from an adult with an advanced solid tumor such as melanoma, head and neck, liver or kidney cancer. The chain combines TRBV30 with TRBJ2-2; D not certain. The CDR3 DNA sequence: TGTGCCTGGAGTCAGAACACCGGGGAGCTGTTTTTT. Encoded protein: CAWSQNTGELFF. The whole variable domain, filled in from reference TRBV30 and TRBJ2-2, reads SQTIHQWPATLVQPVGSPLSLECTVEGTSNPNLYWYRQAAGRGLQLLFYSVGIGQISSEVPQNLSASRPQDRQFILSSKKLLLSDSGFYLCAWSQNTGELFFGEGSRLTVL.